This is a list of T cell receptor beta chains from one sample in a study of cytomegalovirus exposure and HLA in healthy donors. The table came from immunoSEQ multiplex PCR; TCRdb's copy has only in-frame clones and leaves some out. The data show more than 150,000 clones, roughly 87% seen once. The sample was PBMCs. Source of these receptors: a girl under three years old in good health and CMV-seronegative. Each CDR3 is given with its conserved first and last residue. D genes are given only for firm matches.

V gene,D gene,J gene,CDR3 DNA,CDR3 protein
TRBV9,.,TRBJ2-3,TGTGCCAGCAGCAGCCGAGTTGGCACAGATACGCAGTATTTT,CASSSRVGTDTQYF
TRBV19,.,TRBJ1-1,TGTGCCAGTAGTACTCAGGGGACGAACACTGAAGCTTTCTTT,CASSTQGTNTEAFF
TRBV7-2,.,TRBJ2-1,TGTGCCAGCAGAGCGCCGGGACTCCTCAATGAGCAGTTCTTC,CASRAPGLLNEQFF
TRBV4-3,TRBD2,TRBJ2-1,TGCGCCAGCAGCCAAGATGATGACCGGGGGGGCTACAATGAGCAGTTCTTC,CASSQDDDRGGYNEQFF
TRBV5-4,TRBD1,TRBJ1-2,TGTGCCAGCAGTTCAAACCCGGGACAGGGGGCGAAAGGCTACACCTTC,CASSSNPGQGAKGYTF
TRBV30,TRBD1,TRBJ2-7,TGTGCCTGGAATAAAGGGGGCTCCTTCTACGAGCAGTACTTC,CAWNKGGSFYEQYF
TRBV4-2,.,TRBJ2-1,TGTGCCAGCAGCCAAGCTGGACGGGGGTCCTACAATGAGCAGTTCTTC,CASSQAGRGSYNEQFF
TRBV6-5,.,TRBJ1-1,TGTGCCAGCAGTCGGGGCACTGAAGCTTTCTTT,CASSRGTEAFF
TRBV4-1,.,TRBJ2-2,TGCGCCAGCAGCCCGATTAATGCAGGAGTTAACACCGGGGAGCTGTTTTTT,CASSPINAGVNTGELFF
TRBV11-2,TRBD2,TRBJ2-7,TGTGCCAGCAGCTTATGGGGGGGTAGGGCTAGCGGAAACTACGAGCAGTACTTC,CASSLWGGRASGNYEQYF